This passage covers 30 T cell receptor beta chains from one sample sequenced in a study of T-cell memory formation after mild COVID-19. Each CDR3 protein is one row after TCRdb ran MiXCR on the 5' RACE reads. The sample contains roughly 450,000 distinct CDR3 sequences, about 18% of which appear only once. The sequenced material came from PBMCs or a T cell subset sorted from them (not recorded which). The receptors originated from an adult woman who had mild COVID-19 (a few samples of this study predate the infection). Cell type and time point are not known.

The rearrangement uses TRBV4-3 and TRBJ2-1; D remains unclear. The germline V gene has CDR1 LGHNA and CDR2 YSLEER. This CDR3 region has 15 residues. With 10 bases removed from V and 0 bases from J, the gap between germline ends came to 16 bases. The CDR3 nucleotides are TGCGCCACCGGCTCGAGCCAATACTCCTACAATGAGCAGTTCTTC. This gives the protein CATGSSQYSYNEQFF.

The J gene is TRBJ1-5, the V gene TRBV5-6; D ambiguous. Trimming removed 0 bases at V and 8 bases at J, with 9 bases between. The germline gives CDR1 SGHDT, CDR2 YYEEEE. The CDR3 consists of 13 residues. The CDR3 protein is CASSLEFTEPQHF. DNA of the CDR3: TGTGCCAGCAGCTTGGAGTTTACCGAGCCCCAGCATTTT.

V and J are TRBV27 and TRBJ2-7, with D possibly TRBD2 on 6 matching bases. The germline V gene has CDR1 MNHEY and CDR2 SMNVEV (reference sequence). This CDR3 comprises 12 residues. Trimming took off 8 bases at V and 3 bases at J, with 11 bases between the two ends. CDR3 amino acids: CASGGEYYEQYF. The CDR3 nucleotides read TGTGCCAGCGGAGGGGAGTACTACGAGCAGTACTTC.

This clonotype came up a few times. The chain combines TRBV12-3 or TRBV12-4 with TRBJ1-1; 9 nucleotides line up with TRBD1. The CDR3 has 14 residues. V lost 3 bases to trimming and J lost 3 bases; unmatched junction nucleotides: 2. CDR3: CASSFTGGYTEAFF. CDR3 nucleotides: TGTGCCAGCAGTTTTACAGGGGGCTACACTGAAGCTTTCTTT.

The chain joins TRBV10-3 to TRBJ2-3, with D hard to call. This CDR3 is built from 14 residues. Germline assignment: CDR1 ENHRY and CDR2 SYGVKD. Trimming stripped 0 bases from V and 3 bases from J, with 7 bases between. The CDR3 is CAISESGPTDTQYF. In DNA, the CDR3 is TGTGCCATCAGTGAGTCCGGCCCAACAGATACGCAGTATTTT.

This clonotype appeared a few times. The V gene is TRBV20-1, the J gene TRBJ1-4; D is unclear. Germline assignment: CDR1 DFQATT and CDR2 SNEGSKA (reference sequence). V was clipped by 8 bases and J by 8 bases, with 15 bases between them. The length of the CDR3 is 12 residues. Written as DNA, the CDR3 is TGCAGTCCCAGCGGGTCGGGCGAAAAACTGTTTTTT. Protein sequence: CSPSGSGEKLFF.

The chain recombines TRBV12-3 or TRBV12-4 with TRBJ1-1; D might be TRBD1 (5 bases). The CDR3 runs to 15 residues. V was trimmed by 7 bases and J by 1 base, leaving 16 bases between them. In DNA, the CDR3 is TGTGCCAGCACCTTGGACGGGACGTCGAACACTGAAGCTTTCTTT. Its translation: CASTLDGTSNTEAFF.

The CDR3 region is CASSLGASGTSTDTQYF. DNA for the CDR3: TGCGCCAGCAGCTTGGGGGCTAGCGGAACTAGCACAGATACGCAGTATTTT. J is TRBJ2-3 and V is TRBV5-1; TRBD2 aligns across 7 bases. After removal of 0 bases from V and 0 bases from J, the junction contained 7 bases not matched to a gene. Germline CDR1 reads SGHRS; CDR2 reads YFSETQ. CDR3 size: 17 residues.

The chain joins TRBV4-2 to TRBJ1-1; no definite D call. This CDR3 comprises 14 residues. The germline CDR1 and CDR2 sequences are LGHNA and YNFKEQ. V lost 1 base and J 4 bases, leaving 10 bases between the germline ends. CDR3 bases: TGTGCCAGCAGCCAAGTAAGGATTGGCACTGAAGCTTTCTTT. It encodes CASSQVRIGTEAFF.

This clonotype was counted only a few times. The chain couples TRBV9 to TRBJ2-2; 8 bases match TRBD2. The CDR3 runs to 16 residues. Germline V gene lookup returns CDR1 SGDLS and CDR2 YYNGEE. Trimming cost V 5 bases and J 6 bases; bases outside gene matches: 12. CDR3 DNA sequence: TGTGCCAGCAGGGGGGGGAGCGGGAGAGGCGCCGGGGAGCTGTTTTTT. Amino acid sequence: CASRGGSGRGAGELFF. The full variable domain, in which reference TRBV9 and TRBJ2-2 provide the parts outside the CDR3, is DSGVTQTPKHLITATGQRVTLRCSPRSGDLSVYWYQQSLDQGLQFLIQYYNGEERAKGNILERFSAQQFPDLHSELNLSSLELGDSALYFCASRGGSGRGAGELFFGEGSRLTVL.

This chain connects TRBV6-4 to TRBJ2-5; no firm D call. The V end was cut by 6 bases, the J end by 3 bases, with 8 bases between. Germline CDR1 MRHNA, CDR2 SNTAGT. There are 12 residues in the CDR3. CDR3 loop: CASRFRKETQYF. The CDR3 nucleotides read TGTGCCAGCAGGTTCCGTAAAGAGACCCAGTACTTC.

This clonotype was seen only a few times. The rearrangement links TRBV18 to TRBJ2-1; D ambiguous. Germline lookup yields CDR1 KGHSH and CDR2 LQKENI. Trimming took off 2 bases at V and 4 bases at J, with 6 bases between the two ends. CDR3 length: 13 amino acids. CDR3 in DNA: TGTGCCAGCTCACCAAGGTTGTACAATGAGCAGTTCTTC. It yields the protein CASSPRLYNEQFF.

This clonotype was found many times. The chain combines TRBV28 with TRBJ1-2; D may be TRBD1 (5 bases). The CDR3 sequence is 13 residues long. V was cut by 6 bases and J by 0 bases, with 8 bases left in between. Germline V gene data show CDR1 as MDHEN and CDR2 as SYDVKM. The CDR3 here is CASRTTANYGYTF. The CDR3 DNA sequence: TGTGCCAGCAGAACGACAGCTAACTATGGCTACACCTTC.

This chain connects TRBV6-5 to TRBJ2-7, with TRBD1 as a possible D gene (5 bases). The CDR3 length is 15 residues. V gave up 0 bases and J gave up 0 bases, with 9 bases separating them. Germline assignment: CDR1 MNHEY and CDR2 SVGAGI. In DNA form, the CDR3 reads TGTGCCAGCAGTTACTCGGTAGGGGTCTCCTACGAGCAGTACTTC. Its translation: CASSYSVGVSYEQYF.

The sample holds a few counts of this clonotype. The chain uses TRBV4-2 and TRBJ2-4, with D possibly being TRBD2 (6 bases). CDR3 length: 17 residues. Trimming removed 1 base at V and 3 bases at J, with 16 bases between. The germline CDR1 and CDR2 sequences are LGHNA and YNFKEQ. This chain's CDR3 is CASSQGWAGWDKNIQYF. CDR3 coding DNA: TGTGCCAGCAGCCAAGGATGGGCGGGATGGGACAAAAACATTCAGTACTTC.

The chain joins TRBV7-9 to TRBJ2-5; D remains unclear. The CDR3 runs to 14 residues. Deletions cut 5 bases from V and 7 bases from J, with 17 bases between. Looked up from germline, CDR1 is SEHNR and CDR2 is FQNEAQ (reference sequence). This CDR3 reads CASSPAMGWGTQYF. The CDR3 DNA sequence: TGTGCCAGCAGCCCGGCGATGGGCTGGGGGACCCAGTACTTC.

This clonotype was seen more than once but under ten times. The rearrangement links TRBV12-3 or TRBV12-4 to TRBJ1-3; D is ambiguous. The CDR3 totals 14 residues. Deletions cut 7 bases from V and 0 bases from J, with 10 bases between. The CDR3 loop reads CASTLGLSGNTIYF. CDR3 nucleotide sequence: TGTGCCAGCACCCTGGGCCTCTCTGGAAACACCATATATTTT.

The V call is TRBV4-1, the J call TRBJ1-1, with TRBD1 identical over 9 bases. V was clipped by 3 bases and J by 1 base; unmatched bases: 3. The CDR3 is 15 residues long. In germline, CDR1 is MGHRA, CDR2 YSYEKL. In DNA, the CDR3 is TGCGCCAGCAGCCACGTGGGACAGGGGAACACTGAAGCTTTCTTT. Translated, it gives CASSHVGQGNTEAFF.

This sequence joins TRBV2 and TRBJ2-7; D possibly uses TRBD1 or TRBD2 (5 bases each). The CDR3 consists of 15 residues. The germline CDR1 and CDR2 sequences are SNHLY and FYNNEI. The V gene lost 4 bases and the J gene lost 2 bases, with 15 bases spanning the gap. Here the CDR3 reads CASSVPRDVTYEQYF. CDR3 sequence (DNA): TGTGCCAGCAGTGTCCCCCGGGACGTAACCTACGAGCAGTACTTC.

The chain joins TRBV12-3 or TRBV12-4 to TRBJ2-6; D call uncertain. This CDR3 is built from 13 residues. V lost 3 bases and J lost 4, with 4 bases in between. CDR3 nucleotide sequence: TGTGCCAGCAGTTTTCGGGGGGCCAACGTCCTGACTTTC. Protein: CASSFRGANVLTF.

This clonotype turned up a few times. V and J are TRBV12-3 or TRBV12-4 and TRBJ1-1; 9 bases agree with TRBD1. The CDR3 extends over 15 amino acids. The J segment lost 5 bases and the V segment lost 4 bases, leaving 8 bases of the junction unmatched. The CDR3 DNA reads as TGTGCCAGCAGTTCTCTATCCGGGACAGGGACTGAAGCTTTCTTT. Protein: CASSSLSGTGTEAFF.

This clonotype was recorded many times. The rearrangement links TRBV7-8 to TRBJ2-3, with a tentative D call TRBD1 (5 bases). Trimming took off 4 bases at V and 4 bases at J, with 15 bases between the two ends. This CDR3 contains 15 residues. Germline values: CDR1 SGHVS, CDR2 FQNEAQ. CDR3: CASSSRQPSSDTQYF. The DNA for the CDR3 is TGTGCCAGCAGCTCCCGACAGCCGTCATCAGATACGCAGTATTTT. The full variable domain, its missing parts supplied by reference TRBV7-8 and TRBJ2-3, is GAGVSQSPRYKVAKRGQDVALRCDPISGHVSLFWYQQALGQGPEFLTYFQNEAQLDKSGLPSDRFFAERPEGSVSTLKIQRTQQEDSAVYLCASSSRQPSSDTQYFGPGTRLTVL.

This chain links TRBV6-5 with TRBJ2-3; D is possibly TRBD1 or TRBD2 (5 bases each). V was cut by 4 bases and J by 0 bases, with 11 bases left in between. CDR3 length equals 15 residues. Germline lookup yields CDR1 MNHEY and CDR2 SVGAGI. The CDR3 sequence is CASSSGPPSTDTQYF. DNA of the CDR3: TGTGCCAGCAGTTCGGGACCCCCGAGCACAGATACGCAGTATTTT.

This clonotype was observed a handful of times. At one end, the junction sequence differs from germline, possibly due to a read error. The chain combines TRBV5-1 with TRBJ2-5; 15 bases are shared with TRBD2. CDR3 length: 19 residues. CDR1 SGHRS and CDR2 YFSETQ come from the germline V gene. CDR3 nucleotide sequence: TGCGCCAGCAGCTTGCCCGGGACTAGCGGGGGGACCTACCACGAGACCCAGTACTTC. Translated, it gives CASSLPGTSGGTYHETQYF.

J is TRBJ2-1 and V is TRBV12-3 or TRBV12-4; 8 nucleotides line up with TRBD2. Trimming cost V 6 bases and J 7 bases; bases outside gene matches: 8. The CDR3 contains 14 residues. The CDR3 DNA is TGTGCCAGCAGGACGAGCGGGAGTGGGAATGAGCAGTTCTTC. Translating it yields CASRTSGSGNEQFF.

This clonotype was detected a few times. The chain joins TRBV6-2 or TRBV6-3 to TRBJ1-5, with D perhaps matching TRBD1 (6 bases). CDR3 length: 17 residues. V was trimmed by 2 bases and J by 3 bases, leaving 17 bases between them. Germline-derived CDR1 and CDR2 are MNHEY and SVGEGT. The CDR3 bases are TGTGCCAGCAGTTACGAGACAGGATCGCAGCTCAATCAGCCCCAGCATTTT. Translating gives CASSYETGSQLNQPQHF.

The genes are TRBV6-5 and TRBJ1-2; D gene ambiguous. V lost 6 bases to trimming and J lost 0 bases, with 14 bases between them. CDR1 and CDR2 from the germline V gene are MNHEY and SVGAGI. This CDR3 spans 15 amino acids. The CDR3 DNA is TGTGCCAGCAGCCGACTAGGGAGAGCTAACTATGGCTACACCTTC. This gives the protein CASSRLGRANYGYTF.

This chain connects TRBV3-1 to TRBJ1-3; D gene uncertain. Germline-derived CDR1 and CDR2 are LGHDT and YNNKEL (reference sequence). The CDR3 spans 12 residues. V was cut by 3 bases and J by 7 bases, with 7 bases left in between. The CDR3: CASSQSSNTIYF. CDR3 in DNA: TGTGCCAGCAGCCAGTCGAGTAACACCATATATTTT.

This clonotype was picked up many times. This chain connects TRBV9 to TRBJ2-2; D remains unclear. Germline V gene data show CDR1 as SGDLS and CDR2 as YYNGEE. Trimming stripped 0 bases from V and 4 bases from J, with 4 bases between. The CDR3 has 13 amino acids. The CDR3 nucleotides are TGTGCCAGCAGCGTAGGGGGCACCGGGGAGCTGTTTTTT. Translated, it gives CASSVGGTGELFF.

This clonotype was seen a few times. J is TRBJ1-3 and V is TRBV11-3; D gene ambiguous. V lost 2 bases, J lost 2 bases, and 10 bases lay in between. This CDR3 comprises 15 residues. Per germline, CDR1 SGHNT and CDR2 YENEEA. CDR3 sequence reads: CASSLLSPTGNTIYF. In DNA form, the CDR3 reads TGTGCCAGCAGCTTATTATCGCCGACTGGAAACACCATATATTTT.